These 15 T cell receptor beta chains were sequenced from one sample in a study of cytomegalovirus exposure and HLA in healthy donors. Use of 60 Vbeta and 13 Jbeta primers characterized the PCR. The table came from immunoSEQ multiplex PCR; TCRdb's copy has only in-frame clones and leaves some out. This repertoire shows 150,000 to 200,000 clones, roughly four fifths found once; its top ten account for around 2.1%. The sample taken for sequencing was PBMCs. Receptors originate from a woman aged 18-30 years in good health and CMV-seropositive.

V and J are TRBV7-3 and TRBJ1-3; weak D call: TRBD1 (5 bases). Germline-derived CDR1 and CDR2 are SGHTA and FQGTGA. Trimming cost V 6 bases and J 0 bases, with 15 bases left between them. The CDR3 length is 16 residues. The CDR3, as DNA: TGTGCCAGCAGTACCGGGCCAGGGATCTCTGGAAACACCATATATTTT. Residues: CASSTGPGISGNTIYF.

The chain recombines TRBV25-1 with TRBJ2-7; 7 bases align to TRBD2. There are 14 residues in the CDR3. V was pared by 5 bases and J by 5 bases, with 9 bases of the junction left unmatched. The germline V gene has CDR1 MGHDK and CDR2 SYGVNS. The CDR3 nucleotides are TGTGCCAGCAGTATGGGCACTAGCGTACACGAGCAGTACTTC. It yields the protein CASSMGTSVHEQYF.

The CDR3 DNA reads as TGTGCCAGCAGTGAGGACAGGGATGATACGCAGTATTTT. Translated, it gives CASSEDRDDTQYF. The chain couples TRBV6-4 to TRBJ2-3; 8 bases match TRBD1. Germline V gives CDR1 MRHNA, CDR2 SNTAGT. The J segment lost 6 bases and the V segment lost 3 bases, leaving 2 bases of the junction unmatched. The CDR3 is made up of 13 amino acids.

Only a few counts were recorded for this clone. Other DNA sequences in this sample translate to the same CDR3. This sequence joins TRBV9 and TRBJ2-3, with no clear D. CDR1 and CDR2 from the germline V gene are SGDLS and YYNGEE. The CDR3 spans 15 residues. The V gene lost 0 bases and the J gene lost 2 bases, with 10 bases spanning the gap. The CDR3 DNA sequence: TGTGCCAGCAGCGTAGTGGGCCAGAACACAGATACGCAGTATTTT. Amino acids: CASSVVGQNTDTQYF.

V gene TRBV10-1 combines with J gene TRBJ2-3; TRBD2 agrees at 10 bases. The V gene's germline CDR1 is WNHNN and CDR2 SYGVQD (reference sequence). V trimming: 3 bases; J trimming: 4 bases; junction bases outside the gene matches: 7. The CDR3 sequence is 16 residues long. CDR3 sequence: CASSDTSGDLSDTQYF. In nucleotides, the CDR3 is TGCGCCAGCAGTGACACTAGCGGGGACCTCTCAGATACGCAGTATTTT.

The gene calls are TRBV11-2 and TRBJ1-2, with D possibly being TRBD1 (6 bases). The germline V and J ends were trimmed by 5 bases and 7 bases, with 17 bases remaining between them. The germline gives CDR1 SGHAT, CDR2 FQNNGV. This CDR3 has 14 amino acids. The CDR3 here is CASSPRQGKTGYTF. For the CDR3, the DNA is TGTGCCAGCAGCCCGCGTCAGGGGAAGACTGGCTACACCTTC.

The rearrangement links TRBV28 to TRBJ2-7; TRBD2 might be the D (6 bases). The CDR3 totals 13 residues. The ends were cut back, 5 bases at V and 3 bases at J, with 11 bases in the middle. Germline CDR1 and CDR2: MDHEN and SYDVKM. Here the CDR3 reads CASSKISGYEQYF. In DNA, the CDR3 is TGTGCCAGCAGTAAGATTAGCGGCTACGAGCAGTACTTC.

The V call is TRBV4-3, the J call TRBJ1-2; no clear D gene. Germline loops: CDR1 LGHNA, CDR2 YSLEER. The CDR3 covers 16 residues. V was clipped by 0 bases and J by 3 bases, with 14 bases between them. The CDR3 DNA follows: TGCGCCAGCAGCCAAGATGGTAGAAGATCATACTATGGCTACACCTTC. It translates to CASSQDGRRSYYGYTF.

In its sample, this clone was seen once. This CDR3 is CASSVTGGDEKLFF. The CDR3 nucleotides read TGTGCCAGCAGCGTAACAGGGGGCGATGAAAAACTGTTTTTT. The chain carries TRBV7-9 and TRBJ1-4; 9 bases align to TRBD1. After removal of 5 bases from V and 6 bases from J, the junction contained 4 bases not matched to a gene. The CDR3 spans 14 residues. The germline gives CDR1 SEHNR, CDR2 FQNEAQ (reference sequence). The full variable domain, rest sourced from reference TRBV7-9 and TRBJ1-4, is DTGVSQNPRHKITKRGQNVTFRCDPISEHNRLYWYRQTLGQGPEFLTYFQNEAQLEKSRLLSDRFSAERPKGSFSTLEIQRTEQGDSAMYLCASSVTGGDEKLFFGSGTQLSVL.

CDR3 region: CASSLKGDTGELFF. CDR3 DNA sequence: TGTGCCAGCAGCTTAAAGGGGGACACCGGGGAGCTGTTTTTT. The V call is TRBV7-3, the J call TRBJ2-2; D may be TRBD1 (6 bases). This CDR3 has 14 residues. Germline CDR1 is SGHTA and CDR2 is FQGTGA. V lost 1 base to trimming and J lost 3 bases, with 6 bases between them.

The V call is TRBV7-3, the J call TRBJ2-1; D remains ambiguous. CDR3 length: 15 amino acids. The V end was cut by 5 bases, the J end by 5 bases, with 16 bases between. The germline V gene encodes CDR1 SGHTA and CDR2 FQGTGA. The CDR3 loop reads CASSPGHYINNEQFF. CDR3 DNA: TGTGCCAGCAGCCCCGGCCACTATATAAACAATGAGCAGTTCTTC. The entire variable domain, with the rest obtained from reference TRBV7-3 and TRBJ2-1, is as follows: GAGVSQTPSNKVTEKGKYVELRCDPISGHTALYWYRQSLGQGPEFLIYFQGTGAADDSGLPNDRFFAVRPEGSVSTLKIQRTERGDSAVYLCASSPGHYINNEQFFGPGTRLTVL.

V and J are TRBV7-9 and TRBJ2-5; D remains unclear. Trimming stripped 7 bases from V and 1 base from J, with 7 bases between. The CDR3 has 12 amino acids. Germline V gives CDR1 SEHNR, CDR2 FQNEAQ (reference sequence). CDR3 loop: CASTTAQETQYF. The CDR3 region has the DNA TGTGCCAGCACTACAGCCCAAGAGACCCAGTACTTC.

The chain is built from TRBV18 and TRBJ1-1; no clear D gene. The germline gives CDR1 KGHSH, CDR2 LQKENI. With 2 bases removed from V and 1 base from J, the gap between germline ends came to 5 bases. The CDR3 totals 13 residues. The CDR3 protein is CASSPSENTEAFF. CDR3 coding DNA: TGTGCCAGCTCACCATCAGAGAACACTGAAGCTTTCTTT.

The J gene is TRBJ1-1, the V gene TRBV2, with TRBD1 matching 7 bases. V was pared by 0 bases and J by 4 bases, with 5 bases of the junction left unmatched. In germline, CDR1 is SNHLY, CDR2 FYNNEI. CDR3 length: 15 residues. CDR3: CASSEALGQTTEAFF. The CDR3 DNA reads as TGTGCCAGCAGTGAAGCTCTGGGACAGACCACTGAAGCTTTCTTT.

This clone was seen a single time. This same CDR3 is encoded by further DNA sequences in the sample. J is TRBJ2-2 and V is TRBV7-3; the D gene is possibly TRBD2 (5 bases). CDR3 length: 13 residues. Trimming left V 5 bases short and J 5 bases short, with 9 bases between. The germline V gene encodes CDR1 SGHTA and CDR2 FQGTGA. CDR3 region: CASSPTGTGELFF. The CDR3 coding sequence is TGTGCCAGCAGCCCCACGGGGACCGGGGAGCTGTTTTTT. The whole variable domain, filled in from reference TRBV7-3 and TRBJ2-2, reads GAGVSQTPSNKVTEKGKYVELRCDPISGHTALYWYRQSLGQGPEFLIYFQGTGAADDSGLPNDRFFAVRPEGSVSTLKIQRTERGDSAVYLCASSPTGTGELFFGEGSRLTVL.